This is a list of T cell receptor beta chains from one sample in a study of shared clonotypes between healthy human individuals. The repertoire was sequenced with immunoSEQ multiplex PCR; TCRdb's copy has only in-frame clones and lacks some. The data show about 2.4 million clones, 93% seen once. The specimen sequenced was naive CD4+ T cells from PBMCs. The receptors were sampled from a young man in good health. Some clones in this sample may be carry-over from other donors' samples. Both conserved end residues are part of each CDR3. D genes are given only for firm matches. Rows may omit the clone size; those that give it use once, few, many or a size class.

d_gene,j_gene,abundance,v_gene,CDR3nt,CDR3aa
-,TRBJ2-5,few,TRBV7-3,TGTGCCAGCAGTAGCAGTTGGGGAGAGACCCAGTACTTC,CASSSSWGETQYF
TRBD1,TRBJ2-7,-,TRBV2,TGTGCCAGCACCATGGACAGGGCGCCGTACGAGCAGTACTTC,CASTMDRAPYEQYF
TRBD2,TRBJ2-1,-,TRBV7-2,TGTGCCAGCAGCTCTCCTAGCGGGAGTGGTTCCTACAATGAGCAGTTCTTC,CASSSPSGSGSYNEQFF
-,TRBJ2-1,-,TRBV9,TGTGCCAGCAGCAGACGGCTCCAGGGCAGCTCCTACAATGAGCAGTTCTTC,CASSRRLQGSSYNEQFF
TRBD2,TRBJ2-2,-,TRBV4-3,TGCGCCAGCAGCCAAGATCTATTCCTAGCGGGAAACACCGGGGAGCTGTTTTTT,CASSQDLFLAGNTGELFF
-,TRBJ2-3,-,TRBV18,TGTGCCAGCTCACCACCGACAGTTAGCACAGATACGCAGTATTTT,CASSPPTVSTDTQYF
-,TRBJ1-1,-,TRBV29-1,TGCAGCGTTGACAGGCCTGTGCGTGCTTTCTTT,CSVDRPVRAFF
-,TRBJ1-1,-,TRBV7-3,TGTGCCAGCAGCCCCACGGGGGCCGCTGAAGCTTTCTTT,CASSPTGAAEAFF
-,TRBJ1-2,-,TRBV6-1,TGTGCCAGCAGTGGGTCCGGGAGGGGTGGCTACACCTTC,CASSGSGRGGYTF
-,TRBJ2-2,-,TRBV6-1,TGTGCCAGCATACGACAGGATAACACCGGGGAGCTGTTTTTT,CASIRQDNTGELFF
-,TRBJ2-5,-,TRBV5-1,TGCGCCAGCACCAGGGTCGCAGCGGGTGGACTGACGCCCCAGTACTTC,CASTRVAAGGLTPQYF